A selection of T cell receptor beta chains follows, all from one sample in a study of cytomegalovirus exposure and HLA in healthy donors. The repertoire was sequenced with immunoSEQ multiplex PCR; TCRdb's copy has only in-frame clones and lacks some. Its clone listing holds 87,000 or so clones. Sequencing was done on a sample of PBMCs. These receptors all come from a man aged 50 or older in good health and CMV-seropositive. Each CDR3 is given with its conserved first and last residue. D genes are given only for firm matches.

d_call	v_call	j_call	cdr3_aa	cdr3_nt
.	TRBV19	TRBJ2-2	CASSILPRGGELFF	TGTGCCAGTAGTATCCTCCCCCGGGGCGGGGAGCTGTTTTTT
TRBD2	TRBV18	TRBJ2-3	CASSPVRTSGKGADTQYF	TGTGCCAGCTCACCAGTTCGGACTAGCGGGAAAGGAGCAGATACGCAGTATTTT
TRBD2	TRBV5-1	TRBJ2-1	CASSLEASGSSYNEQFF	TGCGCCAGCAGCTTGGAAGCTAGCGGGAGCTCCTACAATGAGCAGTTCTTC
.	TRBV9	TRBJ1-2	CASSVSPNGDYGYTF	TGTGCCAGCAGCGTCTCTCCCAACGGGGACTATGGCTACACCTTC
.	TRBV19	TRBJ1-5	CASSMFRGLSNQPQHF	TGTGCCAGTAGTATGTTCAGGGGACTAAGCAATCAGCCCCAGCATTTT
TRBD2	TRBV5-4	TRBJ2-1	CASSRGGNEQFF	TGTGCCAGCAGCCGGGGGGGGAATGAGCAGTTCTTC
.	TRBV6-5	TRBJ2-3	CASSYYWSASTYTQYF	TGTGCCAGCAGTTACTATTGGAGCGCCTCCACATATACGCAGTATTTT
TRBD1	TRBV10-2	TRBJ1-1	CASRSGQELNTEAFF	TGCGCCAGCAGATCCGGACAGGAGCTCAACACTGAAGCTTTCTTT
.	TRBV4-3	TRBJ2-2	CASSQDASGRLNGELFF	TGCGCCAGCAGCCAAGATGCTAGTGGGAGGTTGAACGGGGAGCTGTTTTTT
.	TRBV18	TRBJ1-1	CASSPNTGSVETEAFF	TGTGCCAGCTCACCGAATACAGGGTCGGTCGAGACTGAAGCTTTCTTT
.	TRBV28	TRBJ2-2	CASNAGAGELFF	TGTGCCAGCAACGCGGGGGCTGGGGAGCTGTTTTTT
TRBD1	TRBV30	TRBJ1-4	CAWDRVEGKLFF	TGTGCCTGGGACAGGGTCGAGGGAAAACTGTTTTTT
.	TRBV11-3	TRBJ2-1	CASSLEGGSYNEQFF	TGTGCCAGCAGCTTAGAAGGGGGCTCCTACAATGAGCAGTTCTTC
.	TRBV7-9	TRBJ2-7	CASSSRDSYEQYF	TGTGCCAGCAGCTCCAGGGACTCCTACGAGCAGTACTTC
.	TRBV27	TRBJ1-1	CASSYSRETEAFF	TGTGCCAGCAGTTATTCCAGGGAAACAGAAGCTTTCTTT
.	TRBV10-2	TRBJ1-1	CASRQGGGGTEAFF	TGCGCCAGCAGGCAAGGAGGAGGAGGCACTGAAGCTTTCTTT
.	TRBV7-8	TRBJ2-3	CASSLGAAGTDTQYF	TGTGCCAGCAGCTTAGGGGCAGCGGGCACAGATACGCAGTATTTT
.	TRBV7-2	TRBJ1-5	CASSGGGSPSNQPQHF	TGTGCCAGCAGCGGGGGGGGCAGCCCTAGCAATCAGCCCCAGCATTTT
.	TRBV5-1	TRBJ2-5	CASSLVWAQETQYF	TGCGCCAGCAGCTTGGTTTGGGCCCAAGAGACCCAGTACTTC
.	TRBV29-1	TRBJ1-2	CSVRPSYGYTF	TGCAGCGTTCGCCCCAGCTATGGCTACACCTTC
TRBD1	TRBV7-8	TRBJ2-7	CASSSYRGLNEQYF	TGTGCCAGCAGCTCCTACAGGGGGCTAAACGAGCAGTACTTC
.	TRBV30	TRBJ1-5	CAWTSAGHQPQHF	TGTGCCTGGACTTCGGCGGGGCATCAGCCCCAGCATTTT
.	TRBV9	TRBJ2-1	CASSATLSEQFF	TGTGCCAGCAGCGCAACCCTTAGTGAGCAGTTCTTC
.	TRBV19	TRBJ1-5	CASTQQGNQPQHF	TGTGCCAGTACCCAACAGGGCAATCAGCCCCAGCATTTT
.	TRBV18	TRBJ2-1	CASSPVGGAYYNEQFF	TGTGCCAGCTCCCCTGTTGGGGGCGCTTACTACAATGAGCAGTTCTTC
TRBD2	TRBV6-6	TRBJ2-7	CASSYSGTRVTYEQYF	TGTGCCAGCAGTTACTCGGGGACTAGAGTTACCTACGAGCAGTACTTC
TRBD2	TRBV9	TRBJ2-3	CASSALSGTSGSDTQYF	TGTGCCAGCAGCGCCCTTTCCGGGACTAGCGGGTCAGATACGCAGTATTTT
.	TRBV11-2	TRBJ2-7	CASSFGGISYEQYF	TGTGCCAGCAGCTTTGGCGGGATCTCCTACGAGCAGTACTTC
.	TRBV4-1	TRBJ1-1	CASSQDPQGSQAFF	TGCGCCAGCAGCCAAGATCCGCAGGGCAGTCAAGCTTTCTTT
.	TRBV5-5	TRBJ2-5	CASSLEGIKWTQYF	TGTGCCAGCAGCTTGGAGGGGATCAAATGGACCCAGTACTTC
TRBD1	TRBV5-4	TRBJ2-7	CASSFGQGPYEQYF	TGTGCCAGCAGTTTCGGACAGGGGCCCTACGAGCAGTACTTC
.	TRBV15	TRBJ1-5	CATSRPNRGNQPQHF	TGTGCCACCAGCAGACCTAACAGGGGCAATCAGCCCCAGCATTTT
TRBD2	TRBV6-5	TRBJ2-1	CASSYSGGSYNEQFF	TGTGCCAGCAGTTACTCCGGGGGGTCCTACAATGAGCAGTTCTTC
TRBD2	TRBV6-1	TRBJ2-3	CASSGLTSGGGTDTQYF	TGTGCCAGCAGTGGCCTGACTAGCGGGGGGGGCACAGATACGCAGTATTTT
.	TRBV7-9	TRBJ2-3	CASSLLLDTQYF	TGTGCCAGCAGCTTACTTTTAGATACGCAGTATTTT
TRBD1	TRBV6-1	TRBJ2-4	CASSEGQGEGAKNIQYF	TGTGCCAGCAGTGAGGGACAGGGGGAGGGGGCCAAAAACATTCAGTACTTC
.	TRBV4-3	TRBJ2-3	CASSQGTAGYTQYF	TGCGCCAGCAGCCAAGGCACAGCCGGTTATACGCAGTATTTT
.	TRBV7-9	TRBJ2-5	CASSLLVTQYF	TGTGCCAGCAGCTTATTAGTGACCCAGTACTTC
.	TRBV28	TRBJ2-5	CASSGRGETQYF	TGTGCCAGCAGTGGGCGGGGAGAGACCCAGTACTTC
.	TRBV10-2	TRBJ2-1	CASSPTRDEQFF	TGCGCCAGCAGCCCGACTAGGGATGAGCAGTTCTTC
.	TRBV7-8	TRBJ1-1	CASSLDRWGEAFF	TGTGCCAGCAGCTTAGACAGATGGGGCGAAGCTTTCTTT
.	TRBV29-1	TRBJ1-2	CSDRDRDNYGYTF	TGCAGCGACAGGGACCGCGATAACTATGGCTACACCTTC
.	TRBV18	TRBJ1-1	CASMDSRTEAFF	TGTGCCAGCATGGACTCTCGAACTGAAGCTTTCTTT
.	TRBV27	TRBJ1-5	CASAVEARVPQHF	TGTGCCAGCGCGGTCGAGGCGCGAGTGCCCCAGCATTTT
.	TRBV6-1	TRBJ2-2	CASSEGNREGELFF	TGTGCCAGCAGTGAAGGGAACAGGGAGGGGGAGCTGTTTTTT
.	TRBV5-6	TRBJ1-1	CASSAGGSPNTEAFF	TGTGCCAGCAGCGCGGGCGGTAGCCCGAACACTGAAGCTTTCTTT
TRBD1	TRBV25-1	TRBJ2-3	CASSANDRALGDTQYF	TGTGCCAGCAGTGCTAATGACAGGGCCTTGGGAGATACGCAGTATTTT
TRBD1	TRBV4-3	TRBJ1-1	CASSQRPGGGNTEAFF	TGCGCCAGCAGCCAAAGGCCAGGGGGTGGGAACACTGAAGCTTTCTTT
.	TRBV4-3	TRBJ1-2	CASTPARENYGYTF	TGCGCCAGCACCCCGGCGAGGGAGAACTATGGCTACACCTTC
.	TRBV5-8	TRBJ1-5	CASSLGEGNQPQHF	TGTGCCAGCAGCCTAGGGGAGGGGAATCAGCCCCAGCATTTT